This T cell receptor beta chain was sequenced for a study of identical twins. From the 5' RACE reads, TCRdb called clonotypes with MiXCR, one entry per CDR3 protein. This repertoire shows approximately 700,000 distinct CDR3 sequences, 6.1% found once; its top ten account for 1.5% to 2%. There were only healthy Caucasians among the donors. CDR3 size: 14 residues. V shed 3 bases and J shed 7 bases, with 10 bases lying between them. CDR1 and CDR2 from the germline V gene are LNHDA and SQIVND (reference sequence). Overall study findings and caveats: Among out-of-frame alpha sequences shared by twins, low generation probability occurred in excess. Beta out-of-frame sequences showed weaker excess twin sharing.

Worth noting for this clonotype: The antigen remains undetermined.

The source of this sequence is a man aged 18-30 years in good health. This chain connects TRBV19 to TRBJ1-6; unclear D gene. Sequenced material: naive T cells sorted from blood. CDR3 DNA: TGTGCCAGTAGTATGGTGGGCCACAATTCACCCCTCCACTTT. This encodes CASSMVGHNSPLHF.